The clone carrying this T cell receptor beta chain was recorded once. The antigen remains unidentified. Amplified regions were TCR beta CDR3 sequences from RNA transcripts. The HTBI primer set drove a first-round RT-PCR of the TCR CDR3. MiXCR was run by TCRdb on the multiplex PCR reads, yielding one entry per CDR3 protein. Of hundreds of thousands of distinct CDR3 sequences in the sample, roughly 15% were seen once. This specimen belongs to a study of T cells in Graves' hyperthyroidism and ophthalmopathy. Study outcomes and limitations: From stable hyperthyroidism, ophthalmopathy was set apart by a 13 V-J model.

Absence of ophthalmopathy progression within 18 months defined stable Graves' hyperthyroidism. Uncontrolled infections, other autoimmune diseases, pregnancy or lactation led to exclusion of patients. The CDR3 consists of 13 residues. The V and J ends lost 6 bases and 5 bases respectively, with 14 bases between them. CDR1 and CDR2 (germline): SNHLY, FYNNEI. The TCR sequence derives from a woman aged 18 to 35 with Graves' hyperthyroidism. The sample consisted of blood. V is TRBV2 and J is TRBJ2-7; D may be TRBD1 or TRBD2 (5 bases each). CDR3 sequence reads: CASRGRAGNEQYF. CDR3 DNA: TGTGCCAGCAGGGGGCGGGCCGGGAACGAGCAGTACTTC. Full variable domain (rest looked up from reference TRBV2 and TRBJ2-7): EPEVTQTPSHQVTQMGQEVILRCVPISNHLYFYWYRQILGQKVEFLVSFYNNEISEKSEIFDDQFSVERPDGSNFTLKIRSTKLEDSAMYFCASRGRAGNEQYFGPGTRLTVT.